The rows below give T cell receptor beta chains drawn from one sample of a study of vaccination effects on CD4 cells after COVID-19. TCRdb's copy holds only in-frame clones and misses some; the assay was immunoSEQ multiplex PCR. The profile shows about 33,000 clones, around 80% of them singletons. The antigens for these receptors are not known. This specimen consisted of CD4+ T cells from PBMCs cultured with HCoV-NL63 spike peptides, obtained after COVID-19 vaccination. The source is a human donor who received a COVID-19 vaccine. Some clones in this sample may be carry-over from other donors' samples. Both conserved end residues are part of each CDR3. Each record gives: D gene, V gene, J gene, clone size, CDR3 DNA, CDR3 protein. The D gene is left open where the match is weak. Size is stated for part of the rows, as once, few or many counts, or as a class when the clone is expanded.

>NA|TRBV2|TRBJ1-6|NA
TGTGCCAGCAGTTCCCTAGGCGGGGAAGCACCCCTCCACTTT
CASSSLGGEAPLHF
>NA|TRBV5-1|TRBJ2-5|once
TGCGCCAGCAGCTTGTATCAGGGCAGAGAGACCCAGTACTTC
CASSLYQGRETQYF
>NA|TRBV19|TRBJ2-1|NA
TGTGCCAGTAGTAGGAATACGGGCTACAATGAGCAGTTCTTC
CASSRNTGYNEQFF
>NA|TRBV24-1|TRBJ1-1|NA
TGTGCCACCAGTGAAGGGAGCTCTCCTGAAGCTTTCTTT
CATSEGSSPEAFF
>NA|TRBV7-8|TRBJ2-3|NA
TGTGCCAGCAGCTTAGGGCTCCTGGGGGTAGATACGCAGTATTTT
CASSLGLLGVDTQYF
>NA|TRBV6-1|TRBJ1-6|few
TGTGCCAGCAGTGACAGGCAGATCGGAGGGCGATCACCCCTCCACTTT
CASSDRQIGGRSPLHF
>NA|TRBV23-1|TRBJ2-3|once
TGCGCCAGCAGTCATTCGCGGGGGCGGCCCACAGATACGCAGTATTTT
CASSHSRGRPTDTQYF
>NA|TRBV19|TRBJ1-6|NA
TGTGCCAGTAGGGACCAGGGAGGCTCCTATAATTCACCCCTCCACTTT
CASRDQGGSYNSPLHF
>TRBD1|TRBV7-2|TRBJ2-1|NA
TGTGCCAGCTCCGGACAGGGAAGGTACAATGAGCAGTTCTTC
CASSGQGRYNEQFF
>NA|TRBV15|TRBJ2-5|NA
TGTGCCACCAGCAGAGAGTCTTGGAATTCGGAGACCCAGTACTTC
CATSRESWNSETQYF
>TRBD1|TRBV2|TRBJ2-1|NA
TGTGCCAGCAGTTGGACAGGGGGCTCCTACAATGAGCAGTTCTTC
CASSWTGGSYNEQFF
>TRBD2|TRBV4-1|TRBJ2-3|NA
TGCGCCAGCAGCCAAGTAGGTTCGGCGGGGGGCCCCACAGATACGCAGTATTTT
CASSQVGSAGGPTDTQYF
>NA|TRBV2|TRBJ1-2|NA
TGTGCCAGCAGTGGCCCCGACCCGTCCCCCTATGGCTACACCTTC
CASSGPDPSPYGYTF
>NA|TRBV5-1|TRBJ1-4|NA
TGCGCCAGCAGCCCCGGAGGCCAGAACGAAAAACTGTTTTTT
CASSPGGQNEKLFF
>NA|TRBV5-1|TRBJ2-5|NA
TGCGCCAGCAGCTTGCTGTCCAGCGGAGCTCAAGAGACCCAGTACTTC
CASSLLSSGAQETQYF
>NA|TRBV6-5|TRBJ2-2|NA
TGTGCCAGCAGCCGGACCGCGAACACCGGGGAGCTGTTTTTT
CASSRTANTGELFF